The clone carrying this T cell receptor beta chain has more than one count but fewer than ten. Antigen specificity is unknown. This record belongs to a study of T cell repertoires in cytomegalovirus infection. Study overall: HLA-B-restricted CMV epitopes that are well studied, plus recently identified HLA-C-restricted ones, were used by the study. Study-level points and caveats: Summed frequency of shared TCR beta families picked out CMV carriers who also had the relevant HLA. HLA-C-restricted CMV-specific TCR beta clonotypes prevailed in the ex vivo response.

The CDR3 totals 15 residues. V was pared by 6 bases and J by 2 bases, with 10 bases of the junction left unmatched. Per the germline V gene, CDR1 is ENHRY and CDR2 is SYGVKD. From the reads, TCRdb called clonotypes with MiXCR, one entry per CDR3 protein. Of about 830,000 distinct CDR3 sequences in the sample, around a third were seen once. Source: cultured CD8+ T cells from PBMCs, taken from culture after CMV antigen stimulation. This sequence joins TRBV10-3 and TRBJ2-7; 7 positions match TRBD1. This sequence was found in a human donor in good health (CMV status not recorded). Some clones in this sample may be carry-over from other donors' samples. This chain's CDR3 is CAIRTDRVGTYEQYV. The DNA of the CDR3 is TGTGCCATCAGGACAGACAGGGTTGGAACCTACGAGCAGTACGTC.